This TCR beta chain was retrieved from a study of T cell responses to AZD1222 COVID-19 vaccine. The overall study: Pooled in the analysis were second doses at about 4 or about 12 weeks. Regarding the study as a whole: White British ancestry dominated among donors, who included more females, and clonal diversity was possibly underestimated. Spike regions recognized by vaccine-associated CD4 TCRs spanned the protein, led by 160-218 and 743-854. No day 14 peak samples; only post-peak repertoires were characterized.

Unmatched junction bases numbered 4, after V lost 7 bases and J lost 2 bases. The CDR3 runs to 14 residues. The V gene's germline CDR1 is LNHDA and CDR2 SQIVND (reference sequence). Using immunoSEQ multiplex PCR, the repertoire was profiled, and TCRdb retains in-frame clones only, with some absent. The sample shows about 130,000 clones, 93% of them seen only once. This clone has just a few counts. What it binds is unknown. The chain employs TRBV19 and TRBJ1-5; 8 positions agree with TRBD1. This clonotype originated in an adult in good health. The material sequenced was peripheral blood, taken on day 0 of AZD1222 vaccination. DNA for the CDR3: TGTGCCAGTACCCCGACAGGGGGCAATCAGCCCCAGCATTTT. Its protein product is CASTPTGGNQPQHF.